Shown below are 22 T cell receptor beta chains from a single sample sequenced in a study of cytomegalovirus exposure and HLA in healthy donors. With 60 Vbeta and 13 Jbeta primers, the PCR was carried out. Sequenced by immunoSEQ multiplex PCR; TCRdb stores in-frame clones only, minus some. This sample has some 160,000 clones, with just under 70% found just once. Source material: PBMCs. The receptor source for this set is a man between 60 and 75 years old in good health and CMV-seronegative.

The genes are TRBV15 and TRBJ1-1; D gene ambiguous. Germline V gene sequence: CDR1 LNHNV, CDR2 YYDKDF (reference sequence). This CDR3 contains 14 residues. V was pared by 0 bases and J by 0 bases, with 5 bases between. The CDR3 spells CATSRDTVNTEAFF. The CDR3 nucleotides read TGTGCCACCAGCAGAGATACGGTGAACACTGAAGCTTTCTTT. The entire variable domain, with the rest obtained from reference TRBV15 and TRBJ1-1, is as follows: DAMVIQNPRYQVTQFGKPVTLSCSQTLNHNVMYWYQQKSSQAPKLLFHYYDKDFNNEADTPDNFQSRRPNTSFCFLDIRSPGLGDTAMYLCATSRDTVNTEAFFGQGTRLTVV.

V usage is TRBV29-1 and J usage is TRBJ2-5; the match to TRBD1 covers 10 bases. After removal of 3 bases from V and 4 bases from J, the junction contained 5 bases not matched to a gene. This CDR3 contains 14 residues. CDR1 and CDR2 from the germline V gene are SQVTM and ANQGSEA. In nucleotides, the CDR3 is TGCAGCGTTGAGACGACAGGGGGCCCAGAGACCCAGTACTTC. It translates to CSVETTGGPETQYF.

The table lists this clone with a few counts. The V call is TRBV27, the J call TRBJ2-3, with a tentative D call TRBD2 (5 bases). The V and J ends lost 7 bases and 2 bases respectively, with 10 bases between them. This CDR3 is 13 amino acids long. Germline-derived CDR1 and CDR2 are MNHEY and SMNVEV (reference sequence). The CDR3 region is CASNAGLTDTQYF. The CDR3 DNA follows: TGTGCCAGCAATGCGGGCCTCACAGATACGCAGTATTTT.

The chain combines TRBV28 with TRBJ2-2; D is undetermined. This CDR3 region has 12 residues. Germline V gene sequence: CDR1 MDHEN, CDR2 SYDVKM. V was shortened by 8 bases and J by 1 base, with 5 bases between the two germline ends. The chain's CDR3 is CASWRNTGELFF. CDR3 coding DNA: TGTGCCAGCTGGAGGAACACCGGGGAGCTGTTTTTT.

The chain links TRBV6-6 to TRBJ2-7; D remains unclear. V was cut by 3 bases and J by 4 bases, with 7 bases left in between. The CDR3 has 12 residues. Looked up from germline, CDR1 is MNHNY and CDR2 is SVGAGI (reference sequence). DNA for the CDR3: TGTGCCAGCAGTTATTCTCTGTACGAGCAGTACTTC. This sequence encodes CASSYSLYEQYF.

The sample holds a few counts of this clone. CDR3 in DNA: TGCGCCAGCAGGGGGACTGTACAACTAGAGACCCAGTACTTC. Residues: CASRGTVQLETQYF. This sequence joins TRBV5-1 and TRBJ2-5; a weak D match, TRBD2 (6 bases). Per the germline V gene, CDR1 is SGHRS and CDR2 is YFSETQ. Trimming left V 5 bases short and J 4 bases short, with 15 bases between. This CDR3 spans 14 amino acids.

This clone turned up a few times. V is TRBV30 and J is TRBJ1-6, with D unresolved. Germline values: CDR1 GTSNPN, CDR2 SVGIG (reference sequence). The CDR3 consists of 15 residues. V lost 3 bases and J lost 5, with 14 bases in between. The CDR3 loop reads CAWSGVILDNSPLHF. In nucleotides, the CDR3 is TGTGCCTGGAGCGGGGTAATCTTGGATAATTCACCCCTCCACTTT. Filled out from reference TRBV30 and TRBJ1-6, the complete variable domain reads SQTIHQWPATLVQPVGSPLSLECTVEGTSNPNLYWYRQAAGRGLQLLFYSVGIGQISSEVPQNLSASRPQDRQFILSSKKLLLSDSGFYLCAWSGVILDNSPLHFGNGTRLTVT.

There are a few counts of this clone. V and J are TRBV5-1 and TRBJ2-1, with 11 bases identical to TRBD2. The V gene end was trimmed by 2 bases and the J gene end by 0 bases; junction bases not matched to a gene: 4. Germline V CDR1 and CDR2: SGHRS, YFSETQ. The CDR3 loop spans 17 amino acids. CDR3 protein: CASSFGLAGSSYNEQFF. As DNA, the CDR3 is TGCGCCAGCAGCTTTGGACTAGCGGGCAGCTCCTACAATGAGCAGTTCTTC.

There are a few counts of this clone. The genes are TRBV7-8 and TRBJ2-5, with 15 bases identical to TRBD2. Germline CDR1 reads SGHVS; CDR2 reads FQNEAQ. The CDR3 extends over 17 amino acids. The trim removed 3 bases at V and 1 base at J, leaving 3 bases unmatched. In nucleotides, the CDR3 is TGTGCCAGCAGCTTGGGACTAGCGGGAGGCCCCCAAGAGACCCAGTACTTC. Amino acid sequence: CASSLGLAGGPQETQYF.

The V gene is TRBV28, the J gene TRBJ1-4, with 8 bases matching TRBD1. CDR1 is MDHEN and CDR2 is SYDVKM in the germline V gene. CDR3 length: 14 amino acids. V trimming: 5 bases; J trimming: 4 bases; junction bases outside the gene matches: 3. In DNA, the CDR3 is TGTGCCAGCAGTCAGACAGGGGTTAATGAAAAACTGTTTTTT. Its translation is CASSQTGVNEKLFF.

In its sample, this clone was seen once. The chain is built from TRBV5-1 and TRBJ2-2; D is unresolved. The CDR3 contains 14 residues. Germline V gene sequence: CDR1 SGHRS, CDR2 YFSETQ. V lost 0 bases, J lost 7 bases, and 10 bases lay in between. As DNA, the CDR3 is TGCGCCAGCAGCTTGGCCGTAGGAGTCGGGGAGCTGTTTTTT. Amino acid sequence: CASSLAVGVGELFF.

This clone appeared a few times. This chain links TRBV10-3 with TRBJ1-4, with 9 bases identical to TRBD1. The CDR3 is 16 residues long. V trimming: 10 bases; J trimming: 7 bases; junction bases outside the gene matches: 16. Germline lookup yields CDR1 ENHRY and CDR2 SYGVKD. The CDR3 protein is CATRDGGGQGGEKLFF. CDR3 DNA: TGTGCCACCCGGGACGGAGGGGGACAGGGAGGTGAAAAACTGTTTTTT.

In its sample, this clone was seen a few times. The genes are TRBV28 and TRBJ1-4; 7 bases fit TRBD1. This CDR3 region has 16 residues. Germline V gene data show CDR1 as MDHEN and CDR2 as SYDVKM. V was pared by 5 bases and J by 8 bases, with 14 bases of the junction left unmatched. The CDR3 loop is CASSPRRGGAGEKLFF. CDR3 sequence (DNA): TGTGCCAGCAGTCCGAGACGAGGGGGCGCGGGAGAAAAACTGTTTTTT.

The gene calls are TRBV19 and TRBJ2-7, with D possibly being TRBD1 (6 bases). Trimming took 7 bases from V and 0 from J, leaving 13 bases between them. The germline V gene encodes CDR1 LNHDA and CDR2 SQIVND (reference sequence). The CDR3 covers 14 residues. The CDR3 region is CASTRDTNSYEQYF. The CDR3 nucleotides are TGTGCCAGTACCCGGGACACTAACTCCTACGAGCAGTACTTC.

This chain links TRBV7-9 with TRBJ2-7, with 10 bases lining up with TRBD1. The CDR3 consists of 16 residues. Germline CDR1 and CDR2: SEHNR and FQNEAQ (reference sequence). V lost 1 base, J lost 3 bases, and 6 bases stayed unmatched. CDR3 protein: CASSLGGTGEDYEQYF. DNA for the CDR3: TGTGCCAGCAGCTTAGGAGGGACAGGGGAGGACTACGAGCAGTACTTC.

The chain couples TRBV27 to TRBJ2-7; D is perhaps TRBD1 (5 bases). CDR1 and CDR2 (germline): MNHEY, SMNVEV (reference sequence). The V and J ends lost 8 bases and 0 bases respectively, with 11 bases between them. This CDR3 contains 13 residues. The CDR3 DNA follows: TGTGCCAGCGGCGACAGCTTCTCCTACGAGCAGTACTTC. Translation: CASGDSFSYEQYF.

This clone has a handful of counts. The chain's CDR3 is CATRRDRATEPQHF. The CDR3 DNA reads as TGTGCCACCCGCCGGGACAGGGCAACGGAGCCCCAGCATTTT. The chain links TRBV6-6 to TRBJ1-5, with TRBD1 identical over 9 bases. V shed 10 bases and J 8 bases; nucleotides not matched to a gene: 12. The CDR3 covers 14 residues. Germline CDR1 is MNHNY and CDR2 is SVGAGI (reference sequence).

Sample share makes this clone medium-sized. DNA of the CDR3: TGTGCCAGCAGCTTGCCATGGACTAGCCGGGAGACCTACGAGCAGTACTTC. Amino acids: CASSLPWTSRETYEQYF. The chain recombines TRBV5-5 with TRBJ2-7, with 8 bases identical to TRBD2. This CDR3 region has 17 residues. J was trimmed by 2 bases and V by 1 base; bases with no gene match: 11. Germline-derived CDR1 and CDR2 are SGHKS and YYEKEE (reference sequence). Using reference TRBV5-5 and TRBJ2-7 for the parts outside the CDR3, the full variable domain is DAGVTQSPTHLIKTRGQQVTLRCSPISGHKSVSWYQQVLGQGPQFIFQYYEKEERGRGNFPDRFSARQFPNYSSELNVNALLLGDSALYLCASSLPWTSRETYEQYFGPGTRLTVT.

The rearrangement joins TRBV4-1 to TRBJ2-7; D might be TRBD1 (6 bases). This CDR3 is 14 amino acids long. Germline CDR1 MGHRA, CDR2 YSYEKL. V was shortened by 0 bases and J by 3 bases, with 9 bases between the two germline ends. The CDR3 nucleotides read TGCGCCAGCAGCCAAGAGGGCAGGGGCTACGAGCAGTACTTC. This gives the protein CASSQEGRGYEQYF.

The chain combines TRBV6-1 with TRBJ2-3; D remains ambiguous. Trimming shortened V by 1 base and J by 0 bases, and 8 bases separated the two germline ends. Germline CDR1 is MNHNS and CDR2 is SASEGT. This CDR3 is built from 15 residues. As DNA, the CDR3 is TGTGCCAGCAGTGAAGAACTCCCTAGCACAGATACGCAGTATTTT. Encoded protein: CASSEELPSTDTQYF.

The chain joins TRBV7-9 to TRBJ2-7, with D perhaps TRBD2 (5 bases). The CDR3 contains 15 residues. CDR1 is SEHNR, CDR2 FQNEAQ, per germline (reference sequence). V was cut by 3 bases and J by 2 bases, with 14 bases left in between. As DNA, the CDR3 is TGTGCCAGCAGCTTGCCTAGCCCTATTACCTACGAGCAGTACTTC. It is translated as CASSLPSPITYEQYF. Full variable domain (missing parts from reference TRBV7-9 and TRBJ2-7): DTGVSQNPRHKITKRGQNVTFRCDPISEHNRLYWYRQTLGQGPEFLTYFQNEAQLEKSRLLSDRFSAERPKGSFSTLEIQRTEQGDSAMYLCASSLPSPITYEQYFGPGTRLTVT.

The chain employs TRBV19 and TRBJ2-3; D possibly corresponds to TRBD2 (7 bases). CDR1 is LNHDA and CDR2 is SQIVND in the germline V gene (reference sequence). The CDR3 runs to 17 residues. V lost 3 bases and J 3 bases, leaving 19 bases between the germline ends. In DNA form, the CDR3 reads TGTGCCAGTAGTATCGACAGGCGCGGGAGTAGGACAGATACGCAGTATTTT. This gives the protein CASSIDRRGSRTDTQYF.